The 6 T cell receptor beta chains presented below share a single source sample, sequenced in a study of monozygotic twins with inflammatory bowel disease. TCRdb reprocessed the 5' RACE reads, keeping one entry per CDR3 protein, no DNA. The sample has under 200,000 distinct CDR3 sequences. The specimen was blood. These TCRs come from a human donor with ulcerative colitis or Crohn's disease, or a healthy co-twin of an affected twin (not recorded which).

The rearrangement links TRBV20-1 to TRBJ2-3; the D call from TCRdb, TRBD1, cannot be confirmed without DNA. The germline V gene encodes CDR1 DFQATT and CDR2 SNEGSKA (reference sequence). The CDR3 covers 14 residues. This chain's CDR3 is CSATGPEPTDTQYF.

The chain combines TRBV4-2 with TRBJ2-2; as DNA is missing, the TRBD1 call by TCRdb cannot be tested. From germline, CDR1 is LGHNA and CDR2 YNFKEQ. The length of the CDR3 is 15 residues. The CDR3 is CASSQDVGVGGELFF.

The chain recombines TRBV4-2 with TRBJ2-5; TCRdb returns TRBD1, unconfirmable since there is no DNA. CDR3 length: 14 residues. The germline V gene encodes CDR1 LGHNA and CDR2 YNFKEQ. CDR3 amino acids: CASSQGGPKETQYF.

The gene calls are TRBV4-2 and TRBJ2-6; the D call from TCRdb, TRBD1, cannot be confirmed without DNA. CDR3 length equals 16 residues. Per the germline V gene, CDR1 is LGHNA and CDR2 is YNFKEQ. The CDR3 reads CASSQDGGRGANVLTF.

The chain joins TRBV27 to TRBJ1-3. Germline V gene data show CDR1 as MNHEY and CDR2 as SMNVEV (reference sequence). This CDR3 spans 17 amino acids. CDR3 amino acids: CASSFLGLQASGNTIYF.

The chain uses TRBV2 and TRBJ2-7. The germline V gene encodes CDR1 SNHLY and CDR2 FYNNEI. The CDR3 spans 15 residues. Here the CDR3 reads CASSTFVFTHYEQYF.